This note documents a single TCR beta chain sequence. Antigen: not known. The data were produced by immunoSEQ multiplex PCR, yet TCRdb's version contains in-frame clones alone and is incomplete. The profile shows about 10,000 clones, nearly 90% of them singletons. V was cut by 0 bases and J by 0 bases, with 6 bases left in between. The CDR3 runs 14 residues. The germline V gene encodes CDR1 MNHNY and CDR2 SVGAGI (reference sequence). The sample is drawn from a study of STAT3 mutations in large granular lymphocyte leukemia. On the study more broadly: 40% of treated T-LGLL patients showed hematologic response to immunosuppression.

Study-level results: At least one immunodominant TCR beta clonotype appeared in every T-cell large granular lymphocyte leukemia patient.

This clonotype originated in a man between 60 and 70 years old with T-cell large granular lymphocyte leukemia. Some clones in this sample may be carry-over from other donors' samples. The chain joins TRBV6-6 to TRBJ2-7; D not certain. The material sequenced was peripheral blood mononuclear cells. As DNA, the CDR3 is TGTGCCAGCAGTTACTCTACCGTCTCCTACGAGCAGTACTTC. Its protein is CASSYSTVSYEQYF.